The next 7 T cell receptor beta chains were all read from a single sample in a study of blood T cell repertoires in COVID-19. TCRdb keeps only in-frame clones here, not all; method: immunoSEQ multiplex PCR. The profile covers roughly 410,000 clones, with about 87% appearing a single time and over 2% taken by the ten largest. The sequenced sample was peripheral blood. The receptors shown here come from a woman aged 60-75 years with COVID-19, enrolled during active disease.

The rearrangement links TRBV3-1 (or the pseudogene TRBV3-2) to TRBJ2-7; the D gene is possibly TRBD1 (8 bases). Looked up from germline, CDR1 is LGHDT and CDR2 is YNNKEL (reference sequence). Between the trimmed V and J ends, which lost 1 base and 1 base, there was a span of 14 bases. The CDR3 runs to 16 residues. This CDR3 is CASSQATGGGSYEQYF. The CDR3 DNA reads TGTGCCAGCAGCCAAGCAACAGGGGGGGGGTCCTACGAGCAGTACTTC.

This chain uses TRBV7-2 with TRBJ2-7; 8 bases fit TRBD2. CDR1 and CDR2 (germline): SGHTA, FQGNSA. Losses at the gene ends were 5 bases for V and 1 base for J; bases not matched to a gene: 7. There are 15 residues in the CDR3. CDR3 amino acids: CASSPGGAGSYEQYF. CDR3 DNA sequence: TGTGCCAGCAGCCCCGGGGGGGCAGGATCCTACGAGCAGTACTTC.

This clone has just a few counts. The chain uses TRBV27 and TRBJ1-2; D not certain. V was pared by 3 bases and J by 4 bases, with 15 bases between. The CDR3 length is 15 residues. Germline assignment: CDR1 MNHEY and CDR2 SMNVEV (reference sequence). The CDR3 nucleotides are TGTGCCAGCAGTTTTGGTGCGGGGAATCTCTATGGCTACACCTTC. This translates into CASSFGAGNLYGYTF.

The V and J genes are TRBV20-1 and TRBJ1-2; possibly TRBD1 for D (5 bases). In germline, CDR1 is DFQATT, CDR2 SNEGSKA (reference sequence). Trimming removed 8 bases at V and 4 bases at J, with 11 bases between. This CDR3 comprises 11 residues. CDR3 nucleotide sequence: TGCAGTCCATTGGGGGGCTATGGCTACACCTTC. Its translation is CSPLGGYGYTF.

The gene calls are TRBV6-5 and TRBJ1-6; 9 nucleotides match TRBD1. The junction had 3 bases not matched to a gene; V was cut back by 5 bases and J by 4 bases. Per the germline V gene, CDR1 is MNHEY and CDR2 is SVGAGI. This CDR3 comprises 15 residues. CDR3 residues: CASSPGQGYNSPLHF. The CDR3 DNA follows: TGTGCCAGCAGTCCGGGACAGGGTTATAATTCACCCCTCCACTTT.

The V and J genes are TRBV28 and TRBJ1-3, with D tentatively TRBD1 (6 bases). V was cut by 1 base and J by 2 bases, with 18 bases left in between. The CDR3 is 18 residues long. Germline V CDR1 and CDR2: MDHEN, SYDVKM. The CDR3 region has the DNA TGTGCCAGCAGTTTATCGGGGGGCACTCTTGGCCCTGGAAACACCATATATTTT. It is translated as CASSLSGGTLGPGNTIYF.

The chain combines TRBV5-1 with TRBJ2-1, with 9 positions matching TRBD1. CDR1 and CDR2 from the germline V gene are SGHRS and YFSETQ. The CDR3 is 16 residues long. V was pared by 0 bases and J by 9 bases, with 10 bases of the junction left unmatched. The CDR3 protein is CASSLEYRGRKGEQFF. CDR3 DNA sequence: TGCGCCAGCAGCTTGGAGTACAGGGGGCGAAAAGGTGAGCAGTTCTTC.